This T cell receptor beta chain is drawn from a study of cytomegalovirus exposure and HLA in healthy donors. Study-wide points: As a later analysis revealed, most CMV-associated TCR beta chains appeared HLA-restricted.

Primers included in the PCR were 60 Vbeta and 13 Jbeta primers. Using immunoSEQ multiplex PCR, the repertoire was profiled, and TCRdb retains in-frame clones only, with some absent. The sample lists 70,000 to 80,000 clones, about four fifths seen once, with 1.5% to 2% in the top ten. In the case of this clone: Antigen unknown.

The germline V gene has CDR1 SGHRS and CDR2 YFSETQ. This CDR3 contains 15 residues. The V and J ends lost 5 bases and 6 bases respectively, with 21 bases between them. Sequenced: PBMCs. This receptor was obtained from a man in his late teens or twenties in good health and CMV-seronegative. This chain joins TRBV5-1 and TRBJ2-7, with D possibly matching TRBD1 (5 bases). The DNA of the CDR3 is TGCGCCAGCAGACCCTACACAGGCGTGGTAGGCGAGCAGTACTTC. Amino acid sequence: CASRPYTGVVGEQYF.